This T cell receptor beta chain was recovered during a study of blood T cell repertoires in COVID-19 (dated by TCRdb to about 2020). Study-level background: Samples covering the acute and convalescent phases of COVID-19 were provided by collaborators in the United States, Italy and Spain. The sample metadata nearly always contained a de-identified subject ID, COVID-19 status, age in years and sex. Samples came from the ongoing ImmuneRACE study (first 160 participants) plus 1,254 subjects from 6 global collaborators. HLA class I and class II types, where available, came from metadata supplied by the sample provider rather than from assay-based typing. The repertoires were made available in a free public database intended to serve as a resource for research on the immune response to SARS-CoV-2. The prospective study material was composed of cDNA or gDNA derived from T cells, B-cell-depleted T cells, or PBMCs. Deeply sampled blood TCRbeta repertoires from subjects exposed to, actively infected with, or recovered from COVID-19 were included in the dataset. General study outcomes and caveats: The amount of clinical and demographic metadata varied by source and participant and was provided uncurated.

Enrolling through a virtual design, the prospective study's participants ranged in age from roughly 18 to 89 years and lived across some 23 United States geographic areas. In the prospective study, cohorts were assigned on the basis of participant-reported clinical history obtained from a screening survey and a study questionnaire. Recovered participants in ImmuneRACE Cohort 3 were defined by two consecutive negative NP/OP PCR tests, clearance by a healthcare professional, or resolution of symptoms. Mobile phlebotomists in the prospective study collected whole blood, serum and a nasopharyngeal or oropharyngeal swab from every participant. Prospective study participants could optionally give additional blood draws and questionnaires over an approximately 2-month period. Before DNA extraction, blood samples from the prospective study were shipped at room temperature or frozen. On this clone itself: The target of this receptor is not known. Base-call qualities are not available, and no considerably larger clone is one nucleotide away.

The CDR3 starts with the cysteine, ends with the phenylalanine, and has 14 residues. Only the CDR3 part of the read is kept: 42 bases, read in frame from the first base. Based on the germline V gene (reference sequence), the CDR1 and CDR2 sequences are SGHNT and YYREEE. V loses 0 bases at its end and J loses 3 bases; junction bases beyond the gene matches: 1. TCRbeta CDR3 regions were amplified from genomic DNA using the immunoSEQ Assay, a bias-controlled multiplex PCR. The published analysis was carried out like this. The number of nucleated cells in each sample was estimated from the amplification of reference gene primers within the assay. Sequence reads were collapsed and filtered to measure the absolute abundance of every unique TCRbeta CDR3 rearrangement. For each sample, productive Simpson clonality was calculated as the square root of Simpson's diversity index across productive rearrangements. In TCRdb, the immuneACCESS table is reduced to in-frame sequences with V and J assigned. These tables do not hold every clone; where another copy was compared, an unresolved V gene accounts for under half, and the others remain unexplained. That table supplies the V and J calls and clone size; D and trimming were determined from the DNA. This sample has over 200,000 clones in its table, and 87% of those were observed once. The leading ten clones occupy roughly 10% of the sample.

The receptor chain draws on TRBV5-4 and TRBJ2-7; 9 bases in the junction line up with TRBD1. The sequencing input was PBMCs or T cells enriched from blood (not recorded which). This receptor was obtained from a man aged 30 to 39 who had recovered from COVID-19. The CDR3 corresponds to CASSLGDRVYEQYF. The sequenced DNA: TGTGCCAGCAGCTTGGGGGACAGGGTCTACGAGCAGTACTTC.